The present entry profiles one T cell receptor (beta chain) with its context. Germline loops: CDR1 SGHRS, CDR2 YFSETQ. The J segment lost 4 bases and the V segment lost 4 bases, leaving 16 bases of the junction unmatched. The CDR3 spans 19 residues. Residents of about 25 US areas, aged roughly 18 to 89 years, made up the participants. Self-reported history from a screening survey and questionnaire set each donor's cohort. The recovered donors of Cohort 3 showed two negative PCRs, clearance, or symptom resolution. The data are from a study of blood T cell repertoires in COVID-19. In the original workflow: Amplification from reference gene primers served as the basis for estimated nucleated cell counts. Data came from immunoSEQ multiplex PCR; TCRdb stores just in-frame clones and leaves some out. V and J calls and clone size come straight from that table; D and trimming were deduced from the DNA. In the table there are about 150,000 clones, about 85% of which are singletons.

Sequencing was done on a sample of PBMCs or T cells enriched from blood (not recorded which). The chain has TRBV5-1 and TRBJ2-2, with 10 bases identical to TRBD1. The receptor comes from a woman aged 35 to 49 who had recovered from COVID-19. The CDR3 DNA follows: TGCGCCAGCAGCCGGGGGAGTCCGGGACAGGGGTCGGGCACCGGGGAGCTGTTTTTT. Protein product: CASSRGSPGQGSGTGELFF.